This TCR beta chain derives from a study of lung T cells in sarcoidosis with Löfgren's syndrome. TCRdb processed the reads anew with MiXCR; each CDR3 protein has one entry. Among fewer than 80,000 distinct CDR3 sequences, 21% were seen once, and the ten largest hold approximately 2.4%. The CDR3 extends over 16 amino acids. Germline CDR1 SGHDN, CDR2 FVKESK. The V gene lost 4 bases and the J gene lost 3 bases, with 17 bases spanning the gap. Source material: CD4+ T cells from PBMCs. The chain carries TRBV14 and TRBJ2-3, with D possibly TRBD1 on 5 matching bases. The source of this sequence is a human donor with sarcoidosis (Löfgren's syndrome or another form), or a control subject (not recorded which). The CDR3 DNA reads TGTGCCAGCAGCCCTCTCTCAGGGTTGCGGACAGATACGCAGTATTTT. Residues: CASSPLSGLRTDTQYF.